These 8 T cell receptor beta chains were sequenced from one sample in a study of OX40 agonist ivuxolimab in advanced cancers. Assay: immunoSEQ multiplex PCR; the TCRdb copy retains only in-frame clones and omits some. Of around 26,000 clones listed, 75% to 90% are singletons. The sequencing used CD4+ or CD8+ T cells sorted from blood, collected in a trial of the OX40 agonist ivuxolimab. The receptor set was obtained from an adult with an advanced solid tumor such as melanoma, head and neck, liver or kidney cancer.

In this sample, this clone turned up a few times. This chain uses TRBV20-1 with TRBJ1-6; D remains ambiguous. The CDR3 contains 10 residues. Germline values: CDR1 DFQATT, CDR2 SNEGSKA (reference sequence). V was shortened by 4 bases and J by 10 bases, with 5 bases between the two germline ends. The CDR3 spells CSAKPSPLHF. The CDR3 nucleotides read TGCAGTGCTAAGCCCTCACCCCTCCACTTT.

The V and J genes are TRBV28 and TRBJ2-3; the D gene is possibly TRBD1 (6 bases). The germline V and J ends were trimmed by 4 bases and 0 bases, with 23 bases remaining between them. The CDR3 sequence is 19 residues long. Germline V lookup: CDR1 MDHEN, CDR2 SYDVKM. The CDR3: CASSSLGPNDRTSTDTQYF. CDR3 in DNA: TGTGCCAGCAGTTCCCTTGGGCCAAACGACAGGACTAGCACAGATACGCAGTATTTT. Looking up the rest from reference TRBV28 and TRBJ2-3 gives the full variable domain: DVKVTQSSRYLVKRTGEKVFLECVQDMDHENMFWYRQDPGLGLRLIYFSYDVKMKEKGDIPEGYSVSREKKERFSLILESASTNQTSMYLCASSSLGPNDRTSTDTQYFGPGTRLTVL.

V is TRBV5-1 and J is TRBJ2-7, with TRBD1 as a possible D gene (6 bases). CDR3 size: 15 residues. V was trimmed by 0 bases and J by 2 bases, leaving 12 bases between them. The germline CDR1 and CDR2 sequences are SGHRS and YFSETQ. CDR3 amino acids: CASSLGQGTTYEQYF. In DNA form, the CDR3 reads TGCGCCAGCAGCTTGGGGCAGGGGACCACCTACGAGCAGTACTTC.

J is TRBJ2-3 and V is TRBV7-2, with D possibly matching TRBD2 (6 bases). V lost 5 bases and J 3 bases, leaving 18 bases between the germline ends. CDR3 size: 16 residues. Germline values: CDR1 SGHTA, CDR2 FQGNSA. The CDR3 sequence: CASSPDARRGTDTQYF. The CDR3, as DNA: TGTGCCAGCAGCCCAGATGCCAGGAGGGGAACAGATACGCAGTATTTT. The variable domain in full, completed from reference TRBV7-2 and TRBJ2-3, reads GAGVSQSPSNKVTEKGKDVELRCDPISGHTALYWYRQSLGQGLEFLIYFQGNSAPDKSGLPSDRFSAERTGGSVSTLTIQRTQQEDSAVYLCASSPDARRGTDTQYFGPGTRLTVL.

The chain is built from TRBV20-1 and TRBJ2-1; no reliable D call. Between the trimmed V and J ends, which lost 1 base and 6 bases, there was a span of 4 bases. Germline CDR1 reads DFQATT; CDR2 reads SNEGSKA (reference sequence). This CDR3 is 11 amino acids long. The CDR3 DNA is TGCAGTGCTAGAGTTATCAATGAGCAGTTCTTC. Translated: CSARVINEQFF.

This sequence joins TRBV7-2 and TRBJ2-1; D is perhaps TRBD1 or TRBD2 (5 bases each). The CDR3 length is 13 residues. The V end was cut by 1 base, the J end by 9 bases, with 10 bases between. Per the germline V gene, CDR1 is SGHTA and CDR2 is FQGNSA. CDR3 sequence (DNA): TGTGCCAGCAGCTTAGGGGGGAGCACTGAGCAGTTCTTC. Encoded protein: CASSLGGSTEQFF. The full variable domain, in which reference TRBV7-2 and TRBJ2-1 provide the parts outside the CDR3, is GAGVSQSPSNKVTEKGKDVELRCDPISGHTALYWYRQSLGQGLEFLIYFQGNSAPDKSGLPSDRFSAERTGGSVSTLTIQRTQQEDSAVYLCASSLGGSTEQFFGPGTRLTVL.

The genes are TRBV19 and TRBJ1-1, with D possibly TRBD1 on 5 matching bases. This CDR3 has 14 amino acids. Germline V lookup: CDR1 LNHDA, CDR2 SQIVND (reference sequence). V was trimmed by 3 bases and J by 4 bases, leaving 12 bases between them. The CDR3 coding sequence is TGTGCCAGTAGTATGTTAGGGGTTTTCACTGAAGCTTTCTTT. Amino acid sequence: CASSMLGVFTEAFF.

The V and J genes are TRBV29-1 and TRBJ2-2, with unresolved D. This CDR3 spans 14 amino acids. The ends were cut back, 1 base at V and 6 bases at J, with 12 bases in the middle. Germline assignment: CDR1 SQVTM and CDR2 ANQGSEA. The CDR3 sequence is CSVEGKELAGELFF. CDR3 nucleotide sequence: TGCAGCGTTGAAGGGAAGGAGCTAGCCGGGGAGCTGTTTTTT.